These 29 T cell receptor beta chains share one sample of origin, sequenced in a study of response to subunit inactivated influenza vaccine. TCRdb called the RT-PCR reads again in MiXCR, with one record for every CDR3 protein. The data show hundreds of thousands of distinct CDR3 sequences, around 13% seen once. Sequencing used PBMCs from blood, obtained 14 to 15 days before vaccination. The receptor set was obtained from a man aged 50 to 59 who received an inactivated influenza vaccine.

This clonotype was observed a handful of times. The chain uses TRBV2 and TRBJ2-1; the D gene is possibly TRBD1 (6 bases). The germline V gene has CDR1 SNHLY and CDR2 FYNNEI. Trimming took 3 bases from V and 5 from J, leaving 17 bases between them. The CDR3 covers 16 residues. CDR3: CASSERSIRGNNEQFF. In nucleotides, the CDR3 is TGTGCCAGCAGTGAGCGGTCCATAAGGGGGAACAATGAGCAGTTCTTC.

This clonotype turned up a few times. CDR3 nucleotides: TGCGCCAGCAGCGGGACAAACTACGAGCAGTACTTC. Translating gives CASSGTNYEQYF. The chain combines TRBV5-1 with TRBJ2-7; D might be TRBD1 (6 bases). This CDR3 has 12 residues. CDR1 and CDR2 from the germline V gene are SGHRS and YFSETQ. V dropped 4 bases and J dropped 3 bases, with 8 bases sitting between them.

This clonotype was observed at least ten times. The gene calls are TRBV4-2 and TRBJ1-5; D unresolved. Trimming cost V 4 bases and J 6 bases, with 10 bases left between them. The V gene's germline CDR1 is LGHNA and CDR2 YNFKEQ. The CDR3 contains 13 residues. The CDR3 DNA sequence: TGTGCCAGCAGCCGAACGGGAGGTCAGCCCCAGCATTTT. This gives the protein CASSRTGGQPQHF.

The chain is built from TRBV6-1 and TRBJ2-3; 11 bases are a match to TRBD2. Germline loops: CDR1 MNHNS, CDR2 SASEGT. This CDR3 region has 16 residues. V lost 6 bases to trimming and J lost 1 base; unmatched junction nucleotides: 6. The chain's CDR3 is CASSPIAGGGTDTQYF. In DNA, the CDR3 is TGTGCCAGCAGCCCCATAGCGGGGGGGGGCACAGATACGCAGTATTTT.

This clonotype was counted ten times or more. This rearrangement joins TRBV29-1 to TRBJ2-2, with a tentative D call TRBD1 (5 bases). CDR1 and CDR2 from the germline V gene are SQVTM and ANQGSEA. This CDR3 spans 13 amino acids. The V gene lost 6 bases and the J gene lost 2 bases, with 10 bases spanning the gap. DNA of the CDR3: TGCAGCGTAGACAGTATTAACACCGGGGAGCTGTTTTTT. It specifies CSVDSINTGELFF.

The V call is TRBV6-1, the J call TRBJ2-1, with 8 nucleotides matching TRBD2. This CDR3 comprises 16 residues. Germline V CDR1 and CDR2: MNHNS, SASEGT. Unmatched junction bases numbered 15, after V lost 6 bases and J lost 8 bases. The CDR3, as DNA: TGTGCCAGCAGAGTAGCCATACGGGGGGGCCGTCATGAGCAGTTCTTC. Amino acid sequence: CASRVAIRGGRHEQFF.

V and J are TRBV7-9 and TRBJ2-7; the match to TRBD1 covers 7 bases. Unmatched junction bases numbered 8, after V lost 5 bases and J lost 7 bases. The CDR3 totals 13 residues. CDR1 SEHNR and CDR2 FQNEAQ come from the germline V gene (reference sequence). CDR3 loop: CASSPTQGWEQYF. CDR3 in DNA: TGTGCCAGCAGCCCTACACAGGGGTGGGAGCAGTACTTC.

This clonotype has more than one count but fewer than ten. CDR3 amino acids: CASSQVGGSSSYNEQFF. CDR3 DNA: TGTGCCAGCAGCCAAGTCGGGGGGTCAAGCTCCTACAATGAGCAGTTCTTC. The rearrangement joins TRBV14 to TRBJ2-1, with 7 nucleotides matching TRBD2. V lost 1 base to trimming and J lost 0 bases; unmatched junction nucleotides: 6. The CDR3 spans 17 residues. The germline V gene has CDR1 SGHDN and CDR2 FVKESK. Variable domain in full (rest from reference TRBV14 and TRBJ2-1): EAGVTQFPSHSVIEKGQTVTLRCDPISGHDNLYWYRRVMGKEIKFLLHFVKESKQDESGMPNNRFLAERTGGTYSTLKVQPAELEDSGVYFCASSQVGGSSSYNEQFFGPGTRLTVL.

Remarks on this clonotype: One end of the junction is discordant with germline, which a read error may explain. The chain links TRBV20-1 to TRBJ2-7, with D perhaps matching TRBD2 (6 bases). This CDR3 spans 17 amino acids. Germline CDR1 reads DFQATT; CDR2 reads SNEGSKA (reference sequence). In DNA, the CDR3 is TGCTGTGCTAGAATATTGGGTCAGGCGGGATCTACCTACGAGCAGTACTTC. Its translation: CCARILGQAGSTYEQYF.

This clonotype appeared many times. The rearrangement uses TRBV20-1 and TRBJ2-1, with 7 bases aligning to TRBD1. V trimming: 2 bases; J trimming: 3 bases; junction bases outside the gene matches: 10. The CDR3 runs 16 residues. From germline, CDR1 is DFQATT and CDR2 SNEGSKA (reference sequence). The CDR3 DNA sequence: TGCAGTGCTAGACGGGGAAGGGGGCAAGGCTACAATGAGCAGTTCTTC. Translation gives CSARRGRGQGYNEQFF.

The chain carries TRBV29-1 and TRBJ2-3; 14 nucleotides agree with TRBD2. The CDR3 loop spans 15 amino acids. After removal of 7 bases from V and 5 bases from J, the junction contained 8 bases not matched to a gene. Germline CDR1 reads SQVTM; CDR2 reads ANQGSEA. CDR3 DNA sequence: TGCAGCGGGGGTACCGGGACTAGCGGGGGAGATACGCAGTATTTT. As protein: CSGGTGTSGGDTQYF.

The CDR3 DNA follows: TGCAGTGCTAGTAGGCCAGGGGACTTCAATGAAAAACTGTTTTTT. Its protein product is CSASRPGDFNEKLFF. The chain couples TRBV20-1 to TRBJ1-4, with D possibly being TRBD1 (6 bases). The CDR3 spans 15 residues. The germline gives CDR1 DFQATT, CDR2 SNEGSKA (reference sequence). Trimming pared 3 bases from V and 5 bases from J, leaving 16 bases between.

This clonotype was counted many times. V is TRBV12-3 or TRBV12-4 and J is TRBJ1-6, with D unresolved. V lost 6 bases and J lost 3, with 15 bases in between. CDR3 length: 16 amino acids. CDR3 bases: TGTGCCAGCAGCTCCTGGGGAGCCAACTATAATTCACCCCTCCACTTT. Its protein product is CASSSWGANYNSPLHF.

The V and J genes are TRBV14 and TRBJ2-7; TRBD2 matches 12 bases. Trimming took 3 bases from V and 0 from J; bases not matched to a gene: 3. This CDR3 has 16 amino acids. Per germline, CDR1 SGHDN and CDR2 FVKESK. The DNA of the CDR3 is TGTGCCAGCAGCCAGGTGGGACTAGCGGGCTCCTACGAGCAGTACTTC. Encoded protein: CASSQVGLAGSYEQYF.

This clonotype has only a few counts. The rearrangement joins TRBV5-1 to TRBJ2-1; the match to TRBD2 covers 9 bases. V shed 2 bases and J 6 bases; nucleotides not matched to a gene: 6. Germline assignment: CDR1 SGHRS and CDR2 YFSETQ. The CDR3 consists of 15 residues. The CDR3 bases are TGCGCCAGCAGCTTCGGCGGGGGGGCAAGCAATGAGCAGTTCTTC. Translation: CASSFGGGASNEQFF.

Ten or more counts support this clonotype. The chain has TRBV12-3 or TRBV12-4 and TRBJ2-7; possibly TRBD1 for D (5 bases). This CDR3 region has 16 residues. Trimming removed 7 bases from V and 2 bases from J, with 21 bases in between. The CDR3 here is CASKGFGPSRTYEQYF. CDR3 nucleotides: TGTGCCAGCAAGGGGTTTGGTCCCTCTAGGACCTACGAGCAGTACTTC.

This chain links TRBV7-3 with TRBJ2-1, with D maybe TRBD2 (6 bases). CDR3 length: 15 amino acids. In germline, CDR1 is SGHTA, CDR2 FQGTGA. The V end lost 5 bases, the J end lost 4 bases, and 15 bases lay between the germline ends. The CDR3 region is CASSDKTRPYNEQFF. The CDR3 nucleotides are TGTGCCAGCAGCGATAAGACTAGACCTTACAATGAGCAGTTCTTC.

The table lists this clonotype with a few counts. This chain joins TRBV6-1 and TRBJ2-7; perhaps D is TRBD1 or TRBD2 (5 bases each). Germline assignment: CDR1 MNHNS and CDR2 SASEGT. V lost 6 bases and J lost 0, with 24 bases in between. This CDR3 contains 18 residues. The CDR3 DNA is TGTGCCAGCAGCGGACGGGGCTCCCGTGTTAAGTCCTCCTACGAGCAGTACTTC. Translating it yields CASSGRGSRVKSSYEQYF.

In this sample, this clonotype turned up a few times. The chain recombines TRBV20-1 with TRBJ2-3; a possible D gene is TRBD2 (7 bases). CDR3 length: 15 residues. With 6 bases removed from V and 5 bases from J, the gap between germline ends came to 21 bases. Germline CDR1 DFQATT, CDR2 SNEGSKA (reference sequence). The chain's CDR3 is CSAEKSGGLGDTQYF. Written as DNA, the CDR3 is TGCAGTGCCGAAAAATCGGGGGGCCTAGGAGATACGCAGTATTTT.

V and J are TRBV6-1 and TRBJ2-2, with 8 bases matching TRBD1. The CDR3 is made up of 15 amino acids. J was trimmed by 5 bases and V by 3 bases; bases with no gene match: 5. The germline V gene encodes CDR1 MNHNS and CDR2 SASEGT. CDR3 bases: TGTGCCAGCAGTGACGAGACAGGGGTGACCGGGGAGCTGTTTTTT. As protein: CASSDETGVTGELFF.

This clonotype was seen only a few times. This chain connects TRBV12-3 or TRBV12-4 to TRBJ2-1; 7 bases align to TRBD1. The CDR3 spans 13 residues. The junction had 3 bases not matched to a gene; V was cut back by 1 base and J by 9 bases. The CDR3 loop is CASSLDRGAEQFF. The CDR3 DNA is TGTGCCAGCAGTTTAGACAGGGGCGCTGAGCAGTTCTTC.

This chain links TRBV3-1 with TRBJ2-5, with 9 bases matching TRBD2. V dropped 0 bases and J dropped 1; count of bases not matched to a gene: 6. The length of the CDR3 is 17 residues. Germline assignment: CDR1 LGHDT and CDR2 YNNKEL (reference sequence). CDR3 protein: CASSQDYSGGPQETQYF. CDR3 coding DNA: TGTGCCAGCAGCCAAGATTATAGCGGGGGACCCCAAGAGACCCAGTACTTC.

The chain has TRBV20-1 and TRBJ2-7, with 8 nucleotides matching TRBD2. This CDR3 comprises 13 residues. In germline, CDR1 is DFQATT, CDR2 SNEGSKA (reference sequence). The V and J ends lost 5 bases and 5 bases, in that order; junction bases with no gene match: 8. CDR3 in DNA: TGCAGTGCTGGCCCCGCGGGAGGTAACGAGCAGTACTTC. It translates to CSAGPAGGNEQYF.

This clonotype has just a few counts. This rearrangement joins TRBV7-2 to TRBJ2-7, with TRBD2 matching over 10 bases. The V gene's germline CDR1 is SGHTA and CDR2 FQGNSA. This CDR3 is 15 amino acids long. Germline trimming cut 5 bases from V and 2 bases from J; bases unmatched to any gene: 6. CDR3 sequence (DNA): TGTGCCAGCAGCCCTACTAGCGGGGAGACCTACGAGCAGTACTTC. Residues: CASSPTSGETYEQYF.

There are a few counts of this clonotype. The V gene is TRBV28, the J gene TRBJ1-5; D not certain. CDR1 is MDHEN, CDR2 SYDVKM, per germline. The CDR3 length is 14 residues. V was clipped by 3 bases and J by 3 bases, with 9 bases between them. This CDR3 reads CASSFVTDNQPQHF. CDR3 coding DNA: TGTGCCAGCAGTTTTGTTACAGACAATCAGCCCCAGCATTTT.

This clonotype was recorded a few times. The chain employs TRBV4-3 and TRBJ2-1, with TRBD1 identical over 7 bases. The CDR3 has 16 residues. In germline, CDR1 is LGHNA, CDR2 YSLEER. With 1 base clipped from V and 9 bases from J, the junction kept 12 bases outside the gene matches. The CDR3: CASSQGTGHGAGEQFF. The CDR3 nucleotides read TGCGCCAGCAGCCAAGGGACAGGCCATGGGGCGGGTGAGCAGTTCTTC.

The chain links TRBV5-5 to TRBJ1-1; the D is unclear. Per germline, CDR1 SGHKS and CDR2 YYEKEE (reference sequence). The CDR3 is made up of 16 amino acids. V was clipped by 1 base and J by 1 base, with 14 bases between them. CDR3 DNA: TGTGCCAGCAGCTTGAGATTGGTACAGACGAACACTGAAGCTTTCTTT. Protein product: CASSLRLVQTNTEAFF.

The chain joins TRBV6-1 to TRBJ2-2; perhaps D is TRBD1 or TRBD2 (5 bases each). V was trimmed by 9 bases and J by 1 base, leaving 15 bases between them. The germline gives CDR1 MNHNS, CDR2 SASEGT. This CDR3 has 15 amino acids. Written as DNA, the CDR3 is TGTGCCAGTAGGTTTGGGGGACGGAACACCGGGGAGCTGTTTTTT. Protein: CASRFGGRNTGELFF.

This clonotype occurred a few times. The CDR3 DNA follows: TGCAGTATTAAACCGACTAGCTCTGGGGCCAACGTCCTGACTTTC. Residues: CSIKPTSSGANVLTF. V usage is TRBV20-1 and J usage is TRBJ2-6; a weak D match, TRBD2 (6 bases). Germline CDR1 DFQATT, CDR2 SNEGSKA (reference sequence). Trimming took off 8 bases at V and 0 bases at J, with 14 bases between the two ends. The CDR3 contains 15 residues.